One sample yielded the 26 T cell receptor beta chains listed below, sequenced in a study of CD8+ T cells in alopecia areata. After isolation, RNA underwent reverse transcription to generate cDNA as the sequencing template. This table comes from immunoSEQ multiplex PCR, and its TCRdb copy is limited to in-frame clones, with some not included. Of roughly 150,000 clones listed, about 51% are singletons. The treatment was: oral pan-JAK inhibitor, 5-10 mg twice daily. Sequenced here: CD8+ T cells sorted from blood, sampled at week 4, from a patient treated with tofacitinib. The receptors come from a human donor with alopecia areata.

The chain employs TRBV6-5 and TRBJ2-7; D not certain. Germline lookup yields CDR1 MNHEY and CDR2 SVGAGI. This CDR3 is 13 amino acids long. V lost 2 bases, J lost 4 bases, and 9 bases lay in between. The CDR3 loop is CASSYDAEYEQYF. In DNA form, the CDR3 reads TGTGCCAGCAGTTACGACGCCGAATACGAGCAGTACTTC.

CDR3 coding DNA: TGTGCCTGGGAGCCGAACAGGGGCCCTAGTGAGACCCAGTACTTC. Its translation is CAWEPNRGPSETQYF. The V call is TRBV30, the J call TRBJ2-5; 7 bases agree with TRBD1. The J segment lost 5 bases and the V segment lost 5 bases, leaving 14 bases of the junction unmatched. Germline V CDR1 and CDR2: GTSNPN, SVGIG (reference sequence). The length of the CDR3 is 15 residues.

J is TRBJ2-7 and V is TRBV6-6, with D unresolved. Germline V gene lookup returns CDR1 MNHNY and CDR2 SVGAGI (reference sequence). This CDR3 is 13 amino acids long. Trimming removed 0 bases at V and 4 bases at J, with 7 bases between. In DNA form, the CDR3 reads TGTGCCAGCAGTTACTCCCCGACTTACGAGCAGTACTTC. Translated: CASSYSPTYEQYF.

The chain combines TRBV6-6 with TRBJ2-7; D may be TRBD1 (5 bases). Germline V gene lookup returns CDR1 MNHNY and CDR2 SVGAGI (reference sequence). V shed 7 bases and J shed 2 bases, with 12 bases lying between them. The CDR3 runs 13 residues. Here the CDR3 DNA reads TGTGCCAGCACCCCCCAGGGTCCCTACGAGCAGTACTTC. It is translated as CASTPQGPYEQYF.

The genes are TRBV2 and TRBJ2-3; no clear D. The germline V gene encodes CDR1 SNHLY and CDR2 FYNNEI. This CDR3 is built from 14 residues. V lost 7 bases and J 1 base, leaving 12 bases between the germline ends. The DNA of the CDR3 is TGTGCCAGCACCCCGGGCCACCGCACAGATACGCAGTATTTT. Amino acid sequence: CASTPGHRTDTQYF. The full variable domain, with the rest looked up from reference TRBV2 and TRBJ2-3, is EPEVTQTPSHQVTQMGQEVILRCVPISNHLYFYWYRQILGQKVEFLVSFYNNEISEKSEIFDDQFSVERPDGSNFTLKIRSTKLEDSAMYFCASTPGHRTDTQYFGPGTRLTVL.

This clone occurred once. DNA of the CDR3: TGTGCCAGCAGCTTAGGGGTACAGCACACTGAAGCTTTCTTT. The encoded protein is CASSLGVQHTEAFF. The V gene is TRBV7-9, the J gene TRBJ1-1; no firm D call. Germline V gene data show CDR1 as SEHNR and CDR2 as FQNEAQ (reference sequence). V lost 1 base and J 3 bases, leaving 9 bases between the germline ends. The CDR3 loop spans 14 amino acids.

This chain connects TRBV29-1 to TRBJ2-3, with a possible D match to TRBD2 (6 bases). The CDR3 is made up of 12 amino acids. Germline values: CDR1 SQVTM, CDR2 ANQGSEA. Trimming took off 5 bases at V and 4 bases at J, with 10 bases between the two ends. CDR3 sequence: CSVLGTSDTQYF. In nucleotides, the CDR3 is TGCAGCGTTCTCGGGACTTCAGATACGCAGTATTTT.

This clone was observed a single time. This rearrangement joins TRBV10-2 to TRBJ2-3, with 7 nucleotides matching TRBD2. CDR3 length: 15 amino acids. Germline assignment: CDR1 WSHSY and CDR2 SAAADI. The ends lost 4 bases at V and 2 bases at J; junction bases unmatched: 6. In DNA, the CDR3 is TGCGCCAGCAGTGCCGACCTAGCGGTCACAGATACGCAGTATTTT. Protein sequence: CASSADLAVTDTQYF.

J is TRBJ2-7 and V is TRBV9; 8 positions match TRBD1. Germline V CDR1 and CDR2: SGDLS, YYNGEE. The CDR3 totals 15 residues. V lost 3 bases to trimming and J lost 3 bases; unmatched junction nucleotides: 8. Here the CDR3 reads CASSERQGTVYEQYF. DNA for the CDR3: TGTGCCAGCAGCGAACGACAGGGGACTGTCTACGAGCAGTACTTC.

The chain links TRBV5-1 to TRBJ2-5, with D perhaps matching TRBD1 (6 bases). Trimming shortened V by 5 bases and J by 5 bases, and 16 bases separated the two germline ends. Looked up from germline, CDR1 is SGHRS and CDR2 is YFSETQ. The CDR3 contains 14 residues. CDR3 DNA sequence: TGCGCCAGCAGTTCAAAGGGGGAGCCGGAGACCCAGTACTTC. It codes for CASSSKGEPETQYF.

This clone has just a few counts. The rearrangement uses TRBV30 and TRBJ1-1; 7 bases align to TRBD1. The CDR3 sequence is 13 residues long. CDR1 is GTSNPN, CDR2 SVGIG, per germline (reference sequence). V was clipped by 8 bases and J by 3 bases; unmatched bases: 9. The DNA for the CDR3 is TGTGCCGGACAGGAACTTCGGGACACTGAAGCTTTCTTT. This encodes CAGQELRDTEAFF.

This chain connects TRBV13 to TRBJ1-4, with D possibly matching TRBD1 (6 bases). V lost 6 bases and J lost 6, with 11 bases in between. CDR3 length equals 13 residues. Germline V CDR1 and CDR2: PRHDT, FYEKMQ (reference sequence). CDR3 residues: CASRLGGDEKLFF. CDR3 sequence (DNA): TGTGCCAGCAGACTTGGGGGCGATGAAAAACTGTTTTTT.

The J gene is TRBJ2-7, the V gene TRBV5-6; 10 positions agree with TRBD1. The CDR3 contains 16 residues. Germline V CDR1 and CDR2: SGHDT, YYEEEE. V lost 4 bases to trimming and J lost 4 bases; unmatched junction nucleotides: 11. The DNA for the CDR3 is TGTGCCAGCAGCCAAGAGGGGACAGGGGAAGGGTACGAGCAGTACTTC. Translating it yields CASSQEGTGEGYEQYF.

On this clone: This same CDR3 is encoded by further DNA sequences in the sample. This sequence joins TRBV5-1 and TRBJ1-1; D is ambiguous. Germline V gene data show CDR1 as SGHRS and CDR2 as YFSETQ. V was clipped by 0 bases and J by 0 bases, with 3 bases between them. The CDR3 loop spans 13 amino acids. CDR3 DNA: TGCGCCAGCAGCTTGGGGATGAACACTGAAGCTTTCTTT. Translating it yields CASSLGMNTEAFF.

The V call is TRBV6-5, the J call TRBJ1-1, with D hard to call. CDR1 is MNHEY and CDR2 is SVGAGI in the germline V gene. The V end lost 2 bases, the J end lost 5 bases, and 9 bases lay between the germline ends. The CDR3 consists of 13 residues. For the CDR3, the DNA is TGTGCCAGCAGTTACCCCCCCTTTACTGAAGCTTTCTTT. Translated: CASSYPPFTEAFF.

The chain employs TRBV7-9 and TRBJ1-6; weak D call: TRBD1 (6 bases). The V gene lost 5 bases and the J gene lost 7 bases, with 15 bases spanning the gap. This CDR3 region has 15 residues. Germline V lookup: CDR1 SEHNR, CDR2 FQNEAQ (reference sequence). This chain's CDR3 is CASSPGQRANSPLHF. Written as DNA, the CDR3 is TGTGCCAGCAGCCCCGGACAGAGGGCAAATTCACCCCTCCACTTT.

The chain combines TRBV29-1 with TRBJ2-1, with D possibly called TRBD1 or TRBD2 (5 bases each). The germline gives CDR1 SQVTM, CDR2 ANQGSEA. The CDR3 loop spans 16 amino acids. With 0 bases removed from V and 4 bases from J, the gap between germline ends came to 16 bases. The CDR3 DNA follows: TGCAGCGTTGAAGAGGGGGTGGGATTCCTTTACAATGAGCAGTTCTTC. Its translation is CSVEEGVGFLYNEQFF.

V gene TRBV15 combines with J gene TRBJ1-1; D is unresolved. V lost 6 bases, J lost 2 bases, and 10 bases lay in between. The CDR3 has 13 amino acids. CDR1 and CDR2 (germline): LNHNV, YYDKDF (reference sequence). CDR3 in amino acids: CATRAGLNTEAFF. In DNA form, the CDR3 reads TGTGCCACCAGGGCAGGATTAAACACTGAAGCTTTCTTT. Based on the CDR3 plus reference TRBV15 and TRBJ1-1, the full variable domain is DAMVIQNPRYQVTQFGKPVTLSCSQTLNHNVMYWYQQKSSQAPKLLFHYYDKDFNNEADTPDNFQSRRPNTSFCFLDIRSPGLGDTAMYLCATRAGLNTEAFFGQGTRLTVV.

This clone has only a few counts. The rearrangement links TRBV5-1 to TRBJ2-3; D gene ambiguous. Per germline, CDR1 SGHRS and CDR2 YFSETQ. Trimming shortened V by 5 bases and J by 2 bases, and 9 bases separated the two germline ends. The length of the CDR3 is 13 residues. In nucleotides, the CDR3 is TGCGCCAGCAGATGGACCCCCACAGATACGCAGTATTTT. This sequence encodes CASRWTPTDTQYF. Looking up the rest from reference TRBV5-1 and TRBJ2-3 gives the full variable domain: KAGVTQTPRYLIKTRGQQVTLSCSPISGHRSVSWYQQTPGQGLQFLFEYFSETQRNKGNFPGRFSGRQFSNSRSEMNVSTLELGDSALYLCASRWTPTDTQYFGPGTRLTVL.

This clone appeared a few times. The genes are TRBV6-5 and TRBJ2-2; a weak D match, TRBD2 (5 bases). The CDR3 has 15 amino acids. V was shortened by 1 base and J by 13 bases, with 19 bases between the two germline ends. Germline V gene data show CDR1 as MNHEY and CDR2 as SVGAGI. CDR3 residues: CASSYLELAPGMLFF. In nucleotides, the CDR3 is TGTGCCAGCAGTTACTTAGAACTGGCCCCCGGGATGCTGTTTTTT.

This rearrangement joins TRBV14 to TRBJ1-2, with 7 bases fitting TRBD1. CDR1 SGHDN and CDR2 FVKESK come from the germline V gene. The trim removed 4 bases at V and 5 bases at J, leaving 13 bases unmatched. CDR3 length equals 16 residues. The CDR3 region has the DNA TGTGCCAGCAGCCCTGCCCCAGGACAGGCAAAGTATGGCTACACCTTC. Translated, it gives CASSPAPGQAKYGYTF. Filled out from reference TRBV14 and TRBJ1-2, the complete variable domain reads EAGVTQFPSHSVIEKGQTVTLRCDPISGHDNLYWYRRVMGKEIKFLLHFVKESKQDESGMPNNRFLAERTGGTYSTLKVQPAELEDSGVYFCASSPAPGQAKYGYTFGSGTRLTVV.

The genes are TRBV9 and TRBJ2-1; maybe TRBD2 (5 bases). Deletions cut 3 bases from V and 4 bases from J, with 17 bases between. This CDR3 region has 16 residues. Germline values: CDR1 SGDLS, CDR2 YYNGEE. CDR3 in DNA: TGTGCCAGCAGCGCACTACCGCGGGCTGGGTACAATGAGCAGTTCTTC. It encodes CASSALPRAGYNEQFF.

This rearrangement joins TRBV6-5 to TRBJ1-4, with 10 positions matching TRBD1. With 6 bases clipped from V and 7 bases from J, the junction kept 5 bases outside the gene matches. Germline V CDR1 and CDR2: MNHEY, SVGAGI. This CDR3 is built from 14 residues. The chain's CDR3 is CASRGTGVVEKLFF. In nucleotides, the CDR3 is TGTGCCAGCAGAGGGACAGGGGTCGTTGAAAAACTGTTTTTT.

This chain uses TRBV13 with TRBJ2-4; no firm D call. Germline V gives CDR1 PRHDT, CDR2 FYEKMQ (reference sequence). CDR3 length: 14 residues. Trimming removed 5 bases from V and 3 bases from J, with 11 bases in between. This CDR3 is CASSPPSGKNIQYF. The CDR3 DNA sequence: TGTGCCAGCAGCCCCCCGTCGGGCAAAAACATTCAGTACTTC. The full variable domain, rest sourced from reference TRBV13 and TRBJ2-4, is AAGVIQSPRHLIKEKRETATLKCYPIPRHDTVYWYQQGPGQDPQFLISFYEKMQSDKGSIPDRFSAQQFSDYHSELNMSSLELGDSALYFCASSPPSGKNIQYFGAGTRLSVL.

This chain's CDR3 is CASSPDRDYEQYF. The CDR3 nucleotides are TGTGCCAGCTCACCCGACAGGGACTACGAGCAGTACTTC. The rearrangement links TRBV18 to TRBJ2-7; 7 nucleotides align to TRBD1. The V gene end was trimmed by 3 bases and the J gene end by 3 bases; junction bases not matched to a gene: 2. This CDR3 is built from 13 residues. Germline CDR1 and CDR2: KGHSH and LQKENI.

The V call is TRBV13, the J call TRBJ1-2; 7 bases map to TRBD1. The J segment lost 8 bases and the V segment lost 4 bases, leaving 7 bases of the junction unmatched. Germline assignment: CDR1 PRHDT and CDR2 FYEKMQ (reference sequence). This CDR3 contains 13 residues. The CDR3 DNA sequence: TGTGCCAGCAGCTGGTCAGGGGGTCACGGCTACACCTTC. Residues: CASSWSGGHGYTF.